This T cell receptor (beta chain) was recorded in a study of cytomegalovirus exposure and HLA in healthy donors. The PCR used 60 Vbeta and 13 Jbeta primers. Method: immunoSEQ multiplex PCR; TCRdb's copy keeps in-frame clones and lacks some. This sample has approximately 100,000 clones, with roughly three quarters found just once. Germline loops: CDR1 SGHRS, CDR2 YFSETQ. The trim removed 3 bases at V and 0 bases at J, leaving 5 bases unmatched. CDR3 length: 15 amino acids. The sequence came from a man aged 35 to 55 in good health and CMV-seronegative. The specimen sequenced was PBMCs. The J gene is TRBJ1-2, the V gene TRBV5-1, with TRBD1 identical over 7 bases. CDR3 DNA sequence: TGCGCCAGCAGCTCGGGACAGAAAACTAACTATGGCTACACCTTC. Amino acids: CASSSGQKTNYGYTF.